Listed here are 22 T cell receptor beta chains from one sample, sequenced in a study of blood T cell repertoires in COVID-19. TCRdb's table, derived via immunoSEQ multiplex PCR, lists solely in-frame clones and lacks some. This sample has around 210,000 clones, with around 85% found just once. The sample consisted of peripheral blood. All receptors derive from a man between 45 and 60 years old with COVID-19, enrolled during active disease.

The J gene is TRBJ2-3, the V gene TRBV27; 8 bases are shared with TRBD1. The CDR3 has 16 residues. Germline V lookup: CDR1 MNHEY, CDR2 SMNVEV (reference sequence). J lost 4 bases, V lost 5 bases, and 11 bases had no gene match. In DNA, the CDR3 is TGTGCCAGCAGTGCCCAGGGGGCCCTAACCCCAGATACGCAGTATTTT. It translates to CASSAQGALTPDTQYF.

The count of this clone is one. The CDR3 nucleotides read TGTGCCAGTGAACCGGGACAGGGGGCTACAGATACGCAGTATTTT. It encodes CASEPGQGATDTQYF. The chain couples TRBV6-5 to TRBJ2-3; TRBD1 matches at 12 bases. The CDR3 has 15 amino acids. The germline V gene has CDR1 MNHEY and CDR2 SVGAGI. After removal of 9 bases from V and 3 bases from J, the junction contained 7 bases not matched to a gene.

This clone was detected once. V is TRBV10-3 and J is TRBJ2-1, with D maybe TRBD2 (6 bases). Between the trimmed V and J ends, which lost 7 bases and 4 bases, there was a span of 11 bases. Germline CDR1 ENHRY, CDR2 SYGVKD. This CDR3 has 13 residues. The CDR3 loop is CAITEEGYNEQFF. The CDR3 bases are TGTGCCATCACGGAGGAGGGATACAATGAGCAGTTCTTC.

This chain joins TRBV28 and TRBJ1-1; 9 positions agree with TRBD1. Germline V gene sequence: CDR1 MDHEN, CDR2 SYDVKM. Trimming removed 6 bases from V and 4 bases from J; junction bases left unmatched: 6. There are 14 residues in the CDR3. In DNA form, the CDR3 reads TGTGCCAGCAGCCAAGGGGGACAGGGCACTGAAGCTTTCTTT. It is translated as CASSQGGQGTEAFF.

V and J are TRBV28 and TRBJ1-1; tentatively, D is TRBD1 (5 bases). Germline CDR1 and CDR2: MDHEN and SYDVKM. V lost 5 bases, J lost 4 bases, and 14 bases lay in between. This CDR3 is built from 14 residues. DNA for the CDR3: TGTGCCAGCAGTCCCCAGGGCAGCGTCACTGAAGCTTTCTTT. This codes for CASSPQGSVTEAFF. The whole variable domain, filled in from reference TRBV28 and TRBJ1-1, reads DVKVTQSSRYLVKRTGEKVFLECVQDMDHENMFWYRQDPGLGLRLIYFSYDVKMKEKGDIPEGYSVSREKKERFSLILESASTNQTSMYLCASSPQGSVTEAFFGQGTRLTVV.

The gene calls are TRBV15 and TRBJ1-6, with D possibly TRBD1 on 6 matching bases. CDR1 and CDR2 from the germline V gene are LNHNV and YYDKDF (reference sequence). CDR3 length equals 14 residues. Trimming removed 0 bases from V and 8 bases from J, with 8 bases in between. CDR3 in amino acids: CATSRDRGDSPLHF. The CDR3 nucleotides read TGTGCCACCAGCAGAGACAGGGGTGATTCACCCCTCCACTTT.

The chain is built from TRBV19 and TRBJ1-2, with D perhaps matching TRBD1 (6 bases). Per germline, CDR1 LNHDA and CDR2 SQIVND (reference sequence). CDR3 length equals 16 residues. Trimming pared 4 bases from V and 2 bases from J, leaving 17 bases between. The CDR3 sequence: CASSKSDRRLNYGYTF. The CDR3 DNA follows: TGTGCCAGTAGTAAGTCGGACAGACGGCTCAACTATGGCTACACCTTC.

V is TRBV7-6 and J is TRBJ1-4, with D maybe TRBD1 (5 bases). Deletions cut 1 base from V and 7 bases from J, with 16 bases between. The CDR3 totals 16 residues. Germline CDR1 reads SGHVS; CDR2 reads FNYEAQ. DNA for the CDR3: TGTGCCAGCAGCTTAGTAGGGACTCCAATTGGTGAAAAACTGTTTTTT. It yields the protein CASSLVGTPIGEKLFF.

The rearrangement links TRBV9 to TRBJ1-6, with 10 bases that match TRBD1. Germline CDR1 and CDR2: SGDLS and YYNGEE. V was pared by 3 bases and J by 9 bases, with 6 bases of the junction left unmatched. This CDR3 has 15 residues. The CDR3 loop is CASSAGGDRGSPLHF. The CDR3 DNA is TGTGCCAGCAGCGCGGGGGGGGACAGGGGTTCACCCCTCCACTTT.

The chain recombines TRBV7-8 with TRBJ1-1; 9 bases align to TRBD1. Germline CDR1 SGHVS, CDR2 FQNEAQ. Trimming removed 3 bases from V and 10 bases from J; junction bases left unmatched: 6. The CDR3 extends over 13 amino acids. The CDR3 DNA reads as TGTGCCAGCAGCTTCATGGACAGGGGAAGAGCTTTCTTT. Its protein is CASSFMDRGRAFF.

This chain uses TRBV3-1 (or the pseudogene TRBV3-2) with TRBJ1-2; possibly TRBD1 for D (5 bases). V was trimmed by 2 bases and J by 5 bases, leaving 15 bases between them. CDR1 LGHDT and CDR2 YNNKEL come from the germline V gene (reference sequence). This CDR3 is built from 15 residues. The CDR3 here is CASSQHNDRSYGYTF. CDR3 coding DNA: TGTGCCAGCAGCCAACACAACGACAGAAGTTATGGCTACACCTTC.

In this sample, this clone turned up once. V is TRBV27 and J is TRBJ2-7; a possible D gene is TRBD1 (6 bases). The germline V gene encodes CDR1 MNHEY and CDR2 SMNVEV (reference sequence). The CDR3 totals 14 residues. With 2 bases removed from V and 5 bases from J, the gap between germline ends came to 13 bases. CDR3 residues: CASSLQGPTNEQYF. CDR3 nucleotide sequence: TGTGCCAGCAGTTTACAGGGGCCCACCAACGAGCAGTACTTC.

The V and J genes are TRBV6-5 and TRBJ1-6; TRBD1 agrees at 12 bases. With V trimmed by 6 bases and J by 9 bases, 3 bases remained unmatched. The CDR3 is 14 amino acids. Per germline, CDR1 MNHEY and CDR2 SVGAGI. The CDR3 sequence: CASRGQGALSPLHF. DNA of the CDR3: TGTGCCAGCAGGGGACAGGGGGCGCTTTCACCCCTCCACTTT.

The chain uses TRBV3-1 (or the pseudogene TRBV3-2) and TRBJ1-6; D unclear. The CDR3 totals 13 residues. V was pared by 4 bases and J by 13 bases, with 14 bases between. Germline V gene data show CDR1 as LGHDT and CDR2 as YNNKEL (reference sequence). CDR3 in amino acids: CASSPGRDAPLHF. CDR3 nucleotides: TGTGCCAGCAGCCCGGGGAGGGATGCGCCCCTCCACTTT.

This clone was detected only once. This sequence joins TRBV6-5 and TRBJ2-7, with 10 nucleotides matching TRBD1. The CDR3 runs to 15 residues. The germline V gene encodes CDR1 MNHEY and CDR2 SVGAGI. V shed 2 bases, J shed 4 bases, and the junction held 5 bases outside the gene matches. The CDR3 region is CASSYGTGAGYEQYF. CDR3 nucleotides: TGTGCCAGCAGTTACGGGACAGGGGCGGGGTACGAGCAGTACTTC.

V gene TRBV6-1 combines with J gene TRBJ1-1; tentatively, D is TRBD1 (5 bases). CDR3 length: 13 amino acids. Germline V gene data show CDR1 as MNHNS and CDR2 as SASEGT. Between the trimmed V and J ends, which lost 0 bases and 3 bases, there was a span of 5 bases. The DNA for the CDR3 is TGTGCCAGCAGTGAAGCAGGGGACACTGAAGCTTTCTTT. This codes for CASSEAGDTEAFF.

V gene TRBV6-5 combines with J gene TRBJ1-5, with D maybe TRBD1 (5 bases). Between the trimmed V and J ends, which lost 8 bases and 3 bases, there was a span of 11 bases. The CDR3 consists of 13 residues. Germline V gene lookup returns CDR1 MNHEY and CDR2 SVGAGI. The CDR3 sequence is CASRDSFNQPQHF. DNA for the CDR3: TGTGCCAGCCGGGACTCTTTCAATCAGCCCCAGCATTTT.

This chain links TRBV10-2 with TRBJ2-2; no definite D call. The CDR3 consists of 15 residues. The germline V and J ends were trimmed by 2 bases and 0 bases, with 7 bases remaining between them. From germline, CDR1 is WSHSY and CDR2 SAAADI. CDR3 DNA sequence: TGCGCCAGCAGTGAGCACAGAGCGAACACCGGGGAGCTGTTTTTT. It is translated as CASSEHRANTGELFF.

The V gene is TRBV3-1 (or the pseudogene TRBV3-2), the J gene TRBJ2-7, with TRBD2 matching 8 bases. The CDR3 has 14 amino acids. CDR1 and CDR2 from the germline V gene are LGHDT and YNNKEL (reference sequence). Trimming removed 4 bases from V and 2 bases from J; junction bases left unmatched: 4. As DNA, the CDR3 is TGTGCCAGCAGCCCTCGGGGGGGGACCTACGAGCAGTACTTC. Translating it yields CASSPRGGTYEQYF.

The rearrangement links TRBV2 to TRBJ1-6, with a tentative D call TRBD1 (5 bases). CDR1 is SNHLY and CDR2 is FYNNEI in the germline V gene. This CDR3 contains 17 residues. Deletions cut 4 bases from V and 0 bases from J, with 13 bases between. The CDR3 coding sequence is TGTGCCAGCAGTGGCCCGACAGCGAGCTCCTATAATTCACCCCTCCACTTT. As protein: CASSGPTASSYNSPLHF.

This clone was counted once. The V gene is TRBV6-6, the J gene TRBJ2-7, with 11 bases aligning to TRBD2. V lost 8 bases to trimming and J lost 2 bases; unmatched junction nucleotides: 8. In germline, CDR1 is MNHNY, CDR2 SVGAGI (reference sequence). This CDR3 comprises 15 residues. The CDR3 here is CASGYGTSGTYEQYF. As DNA, the CDR3 is TGTGCCAGCGGATACGGGACTAGCGGAACCTACGAGCAGTACTTC.

This clone was counted a few times. CDR3 region: CAISVSVNTEAFF. CDR3 DNA sequence: TGTGCCATCAGTGTCTCCGTTAACACTGAAGCTTTCTTT. The V call is TRBV10-3, the J call TRBJ1-1; D is ambiguous. CDR3 size: 13 residues. V gave up 4 bases and J gave up 2 bases, with 8 bases separating them. The germline V gene has CDR1 ENHRY and CDR2 SYGVKD.